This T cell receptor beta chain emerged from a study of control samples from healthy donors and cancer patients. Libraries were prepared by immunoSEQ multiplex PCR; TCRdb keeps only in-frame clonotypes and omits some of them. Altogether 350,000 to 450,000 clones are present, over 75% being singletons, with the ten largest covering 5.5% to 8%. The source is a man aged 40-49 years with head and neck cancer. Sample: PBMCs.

CDR3 sequence (DNA): TGTGCCAGTAGCGCTGGGGGGGATACGCAGTATTTT. It yields the protein CASSAGGDTQYF. The J gene is TRBJ2-3, the V gene TRBV19, with TRBD2 as a possible D gene (6 bases). CDR3 length equals 12 residues. CDR1 is LNHDA, CDR2 SQIVND, per germline (reference sequence). The ends were cut back, 6 bases at V and 6 bases at J, with 10 bases in the middle. Based on the CDR3 plus reference TRBV19 and TRBJ2-3, the full variable domain is DGGITQSPKYLFRKEGQNVTLSCEQNLNHDAMYWYRQDPGQGLRLIYYSQIVNDFQKGDIAEGYSVSREKKESFPLTVTSAQKNPTAFYLCASSAGGDTQYFGPGTRLTVL.